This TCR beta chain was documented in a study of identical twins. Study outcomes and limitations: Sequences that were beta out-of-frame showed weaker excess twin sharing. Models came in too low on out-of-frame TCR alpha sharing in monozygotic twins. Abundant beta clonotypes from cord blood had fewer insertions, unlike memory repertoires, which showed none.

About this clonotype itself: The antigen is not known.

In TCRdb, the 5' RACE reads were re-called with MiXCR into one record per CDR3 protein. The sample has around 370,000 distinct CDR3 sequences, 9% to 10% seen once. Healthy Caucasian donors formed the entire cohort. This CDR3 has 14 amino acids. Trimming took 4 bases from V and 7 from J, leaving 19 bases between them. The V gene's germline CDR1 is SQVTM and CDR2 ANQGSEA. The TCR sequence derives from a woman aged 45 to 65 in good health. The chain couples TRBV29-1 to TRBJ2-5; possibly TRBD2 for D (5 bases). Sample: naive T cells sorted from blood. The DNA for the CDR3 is TGCAGCGTTGGAAGTAGCGCAATCGGAGGGACCCAGTACTTC. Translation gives CSVGSSAIGGTQYF.